This T cell receptor beta chain is from a study of graft-versus-host responses after intestinal transplantation. Study-wide context: Recipients were all induced with anti-thymocyte globulin, then given tacrolimus and steroids for roughly three years.

Points on this clone: As yet, its antigen is unknown.

Using immunoSEQ multiplex PCR, the repertoire was profiled, and TCRdb retains in-frame clones only, with some absent. The sample records about 120,000 clones, approximately 95% being singletons. Findings and limits, study-wide: The recipient marrow held GvH clones, and some of them showed up first in ileum or blood. Early post-transplant falls in HvG clones accompanied the peak levels of circulating GvH clones. The presence of high graft-versus-host to host-versus-graft clonal ratios in allografts characterized patients with graft-donor T cell macrochimerism.

J was trimmed by 7 bases and V by 2 bases; bases with no gene match: 6. The V gene's germline CDR1 is SGHTA and CDR2 FQGNSA. The CDR3 contains 15 residues. The chain recombines TRBV7-2 with TRBJ2-3, with 10 nucleotides matching TRBD2. Sequencing was performed on unstimulated CD8+ T cells sorted from spleen or lymph node cells, taken before intestinal transplant. The receptor was isolated from a human donor who received an intestinal transplant. CDR3 residues: CASSLLTSGFYTQYF. For the CDR3, the DNA is TGTGCCAGCAGCTTATTGACTAGCGGGTTCTATACGCAGTATTTT.